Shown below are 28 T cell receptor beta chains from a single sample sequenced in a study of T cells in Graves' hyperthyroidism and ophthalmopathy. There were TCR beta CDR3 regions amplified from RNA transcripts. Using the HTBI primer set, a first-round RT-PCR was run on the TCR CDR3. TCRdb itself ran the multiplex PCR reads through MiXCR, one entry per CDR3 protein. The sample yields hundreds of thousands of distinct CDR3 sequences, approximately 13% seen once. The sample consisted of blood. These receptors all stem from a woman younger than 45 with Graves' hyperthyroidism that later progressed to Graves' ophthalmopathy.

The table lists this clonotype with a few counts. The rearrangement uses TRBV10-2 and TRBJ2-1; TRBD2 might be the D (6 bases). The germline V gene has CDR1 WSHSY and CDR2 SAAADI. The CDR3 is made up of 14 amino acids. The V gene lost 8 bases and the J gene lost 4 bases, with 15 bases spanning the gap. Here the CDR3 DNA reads TGCGCCAGCGGAGGTAGCGGAGAATACAATGAGCAGTTCTTC. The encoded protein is CASGGSGEYNEQFF.

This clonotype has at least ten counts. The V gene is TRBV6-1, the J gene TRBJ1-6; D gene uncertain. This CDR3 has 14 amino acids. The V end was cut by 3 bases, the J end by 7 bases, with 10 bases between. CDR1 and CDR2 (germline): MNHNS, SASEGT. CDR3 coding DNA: TGTGCCAGCAGTGAGGTCGCGCAGAATTCACCCCTCCACTTT. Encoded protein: CASSEVAQNSPLHF.

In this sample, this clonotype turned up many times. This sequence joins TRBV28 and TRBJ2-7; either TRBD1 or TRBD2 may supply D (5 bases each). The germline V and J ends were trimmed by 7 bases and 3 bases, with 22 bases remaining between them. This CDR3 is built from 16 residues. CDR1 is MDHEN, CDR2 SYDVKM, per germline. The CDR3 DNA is TGTGCCAGCACCCTTAATTTCGGGACGACACGCTACGAGCAGTACTTC. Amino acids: CASTLNFGTTRYEQYF.

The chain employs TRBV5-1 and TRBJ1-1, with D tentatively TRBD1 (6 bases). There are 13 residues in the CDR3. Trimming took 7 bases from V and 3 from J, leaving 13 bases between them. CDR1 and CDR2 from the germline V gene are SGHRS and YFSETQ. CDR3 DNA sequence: TGCGCCAGCGGACCGGGACATTACACTGAAGCTTTCTTT. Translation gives CASGPGHYTEAFF.

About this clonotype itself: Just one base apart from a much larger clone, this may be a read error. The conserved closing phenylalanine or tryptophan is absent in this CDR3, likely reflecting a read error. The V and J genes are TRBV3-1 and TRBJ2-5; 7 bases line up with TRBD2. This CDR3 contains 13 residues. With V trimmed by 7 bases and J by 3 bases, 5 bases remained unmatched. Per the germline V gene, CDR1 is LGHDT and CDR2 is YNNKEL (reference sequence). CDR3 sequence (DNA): TGTGCCAGCAACGTGGGGGGGGAAGAGACCCAGTACCTC. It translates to CASNVGGEETQYL.

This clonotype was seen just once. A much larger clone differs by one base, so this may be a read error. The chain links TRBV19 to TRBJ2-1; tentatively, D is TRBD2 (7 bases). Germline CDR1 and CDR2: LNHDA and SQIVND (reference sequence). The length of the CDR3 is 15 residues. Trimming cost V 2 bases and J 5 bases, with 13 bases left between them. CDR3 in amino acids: CASSIRGGADNEQFF. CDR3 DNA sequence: TGTGCCAGTAGTATAAGGGGGGGGGCGGACAATGAGCAGTTCTTC.

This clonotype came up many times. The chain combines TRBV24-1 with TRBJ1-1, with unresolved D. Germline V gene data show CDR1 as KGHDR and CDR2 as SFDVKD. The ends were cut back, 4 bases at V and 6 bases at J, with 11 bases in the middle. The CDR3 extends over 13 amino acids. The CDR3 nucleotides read TGTGCCACCAGTGACCCGGACCAACCTGAAGCTTTCTTT. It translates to CATSDPDQPEAFF.

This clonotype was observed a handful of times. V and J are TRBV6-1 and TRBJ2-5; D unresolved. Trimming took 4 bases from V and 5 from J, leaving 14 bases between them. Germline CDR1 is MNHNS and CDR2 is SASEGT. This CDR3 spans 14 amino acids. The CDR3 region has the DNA TGTGCCAGCAGTGGGGTCCTTCCTGTGGAGACCCAGTACTTC. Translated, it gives CASSGVLPVETQYF.

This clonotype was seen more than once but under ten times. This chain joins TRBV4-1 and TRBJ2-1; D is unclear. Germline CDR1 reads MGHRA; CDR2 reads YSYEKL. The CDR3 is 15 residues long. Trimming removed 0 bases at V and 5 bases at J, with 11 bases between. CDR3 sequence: CASSQDYGSDNEQFF. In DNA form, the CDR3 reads TGCGCCAGCAGCCAAGACTATGGCAGCGACAATGAGCAGTTCTTC.

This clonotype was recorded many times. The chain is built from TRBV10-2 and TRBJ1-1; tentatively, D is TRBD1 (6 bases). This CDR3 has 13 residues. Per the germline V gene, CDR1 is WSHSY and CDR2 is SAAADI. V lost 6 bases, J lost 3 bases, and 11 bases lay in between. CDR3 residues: CASREGDYTEAFF. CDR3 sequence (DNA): TGCGCCAGCAGGGAGGGGGATTACACTGAAGCTTTCTTT.

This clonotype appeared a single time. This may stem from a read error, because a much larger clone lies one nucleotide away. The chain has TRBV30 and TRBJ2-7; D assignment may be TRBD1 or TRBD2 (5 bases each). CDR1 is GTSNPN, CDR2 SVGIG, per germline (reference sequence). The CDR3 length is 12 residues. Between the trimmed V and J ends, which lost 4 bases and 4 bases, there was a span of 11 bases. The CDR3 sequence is CAWTRDGYEQYF. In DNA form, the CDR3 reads TGTGCCTGGACTAGGGACGGGTACGAGCAGTACTTC.

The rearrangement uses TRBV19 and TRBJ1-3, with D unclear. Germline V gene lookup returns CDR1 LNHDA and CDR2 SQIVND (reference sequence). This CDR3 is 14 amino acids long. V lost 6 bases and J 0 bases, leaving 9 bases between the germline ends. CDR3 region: CASRHTSSGNTIYF. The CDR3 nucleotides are TGTGCCAGTAGGCATACAAGCTCTGGAAACACCATATATTTT.

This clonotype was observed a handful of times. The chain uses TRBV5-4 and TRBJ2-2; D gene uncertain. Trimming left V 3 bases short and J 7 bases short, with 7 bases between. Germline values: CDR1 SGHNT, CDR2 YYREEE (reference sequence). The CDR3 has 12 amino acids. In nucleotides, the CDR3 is TGTGCCAGCAGCTCCATGGACGGGGAGCTGTTTTTT. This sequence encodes CASSSMDGELFF. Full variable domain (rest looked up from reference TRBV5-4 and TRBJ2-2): ETGVTQSPTHLIKTRGQQVTLRCSSQSGHNTVSWYQQALGQGPQFIFQYYREEENGRGNFPPRFSGLQFPNYSSELNVNALELDDSALYLCASSSMDGELFFGEGSRLTVL.

The CDR3 nucleotides are TGTGCCAGCAGCCTGGACAGGGGGCTGTGGACCTACAATGAGCAGTTCTTC. As protein: CASSLDRGLWTYNEQFF. V usage is TRBV14 and J usage is TRBJ2-1; 11 bases map to TRBD1. Looked up from germline, CDR1 is SGHDN and CDR2 is FVKESK. The J segment lost 2 bases and the V segment lost 4 bases, leaving 7 bases of the junction unmatched. CDR3 length: 17 residues.

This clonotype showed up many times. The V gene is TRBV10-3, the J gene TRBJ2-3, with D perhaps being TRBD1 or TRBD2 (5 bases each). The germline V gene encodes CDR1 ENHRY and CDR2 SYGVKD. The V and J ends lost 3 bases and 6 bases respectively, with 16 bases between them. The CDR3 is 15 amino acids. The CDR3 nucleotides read TGTGCCATCAGTGACCCCGGGAAGGGACCCGATACGCAGTATTTT. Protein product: CAISDPGKGPDTQYF.

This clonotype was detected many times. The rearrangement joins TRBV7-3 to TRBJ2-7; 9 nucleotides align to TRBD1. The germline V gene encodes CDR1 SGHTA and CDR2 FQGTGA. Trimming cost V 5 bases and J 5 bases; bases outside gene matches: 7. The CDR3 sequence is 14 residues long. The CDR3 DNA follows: TGTGCCAGCAGCCTCACAGGGGGCGTGGACGAGCAGTACTTC. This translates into CASSLTGGVDEQYF.

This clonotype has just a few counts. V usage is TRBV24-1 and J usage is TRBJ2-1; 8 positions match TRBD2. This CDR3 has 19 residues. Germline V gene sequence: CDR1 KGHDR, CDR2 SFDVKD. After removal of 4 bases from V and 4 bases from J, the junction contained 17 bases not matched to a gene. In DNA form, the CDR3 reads TGTGCCACCAGTGACTACGCTCAAGGGCCGGGGGGGCCGTACAATGAGCAGTTCTTC. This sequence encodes CATSDYAQGPGGPYNEQFF.

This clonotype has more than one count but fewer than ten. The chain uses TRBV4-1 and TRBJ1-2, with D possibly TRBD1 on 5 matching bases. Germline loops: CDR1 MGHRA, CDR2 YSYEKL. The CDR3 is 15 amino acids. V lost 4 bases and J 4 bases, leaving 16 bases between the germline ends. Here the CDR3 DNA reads TGCGCCAGCAGCCCCTACCCGGGGGATGGCTATGGCTACACCTTC. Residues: CASSPYPGDGYGYTF.

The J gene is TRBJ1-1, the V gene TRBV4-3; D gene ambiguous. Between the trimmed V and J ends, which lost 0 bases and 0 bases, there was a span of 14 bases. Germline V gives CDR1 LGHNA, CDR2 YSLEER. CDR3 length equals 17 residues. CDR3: CASSQDHWAQMNTEAFF. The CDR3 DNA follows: TGCGCCAGCAGCCAAGATCACTGGGCGCAGATGAACACTGAAGCTTTCTTT.

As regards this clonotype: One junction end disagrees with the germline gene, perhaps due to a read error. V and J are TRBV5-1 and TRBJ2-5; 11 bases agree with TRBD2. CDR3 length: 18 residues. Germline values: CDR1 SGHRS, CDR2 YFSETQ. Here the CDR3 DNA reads TGCGCCAGCAGCGCGGGGGCTAGCGGGAGGCCGTTCCAAGAGACCCACTACTTC. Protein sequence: CASSAGASGRPFQETHYF.

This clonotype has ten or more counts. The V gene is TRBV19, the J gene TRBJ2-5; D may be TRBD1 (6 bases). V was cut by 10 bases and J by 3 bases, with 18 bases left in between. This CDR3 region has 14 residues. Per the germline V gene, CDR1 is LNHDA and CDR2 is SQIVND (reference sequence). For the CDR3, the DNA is TGTGCCACCCGCAGGGGAGAAGGGGAAGAGACCCAGTACTTC. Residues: CATRRGEGEETQYF.

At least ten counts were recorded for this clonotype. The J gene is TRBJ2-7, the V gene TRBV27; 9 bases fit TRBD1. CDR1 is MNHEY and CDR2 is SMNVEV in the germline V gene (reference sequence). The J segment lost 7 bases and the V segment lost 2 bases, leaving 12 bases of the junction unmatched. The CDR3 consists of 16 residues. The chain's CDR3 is CASSLGPGQGSDEQYF. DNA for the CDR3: TGTGCCAGCAGTTTAGGGCCGGGACAGGGTTCTGATGAGCAGTACTTC.

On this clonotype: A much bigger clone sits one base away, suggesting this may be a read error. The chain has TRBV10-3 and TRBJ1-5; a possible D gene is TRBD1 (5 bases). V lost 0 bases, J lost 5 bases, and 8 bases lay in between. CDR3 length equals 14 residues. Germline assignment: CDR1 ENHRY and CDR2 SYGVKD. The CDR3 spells CAISESGTDQPQHF. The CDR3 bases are TGTGCCATCAGTGAGTCGGGGACGGATCAGCCCCAGCATTTT.

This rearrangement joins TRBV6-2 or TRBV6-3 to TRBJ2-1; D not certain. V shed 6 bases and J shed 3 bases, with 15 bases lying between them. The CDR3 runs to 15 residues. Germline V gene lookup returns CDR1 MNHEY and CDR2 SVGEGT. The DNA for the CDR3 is TGTGCCAGCAGAAAGACAAGCCAAATCTACAATGAGCAGTTCTTC. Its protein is CASRKTSQIYNEQFF.

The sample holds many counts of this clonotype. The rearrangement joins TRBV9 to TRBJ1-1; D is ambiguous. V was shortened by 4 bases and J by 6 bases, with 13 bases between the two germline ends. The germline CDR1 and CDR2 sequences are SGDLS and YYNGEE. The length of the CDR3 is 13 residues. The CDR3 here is CASSPSGSAEAFF. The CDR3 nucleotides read TGTGCCAGCAGCCCATCCGGCTCGGCTGAAGCTTTCTTT.

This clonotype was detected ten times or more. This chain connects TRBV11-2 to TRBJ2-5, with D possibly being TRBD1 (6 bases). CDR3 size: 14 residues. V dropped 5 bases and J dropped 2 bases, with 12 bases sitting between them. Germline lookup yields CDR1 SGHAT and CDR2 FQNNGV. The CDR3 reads CASSPRTEQETQYF. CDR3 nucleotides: TGTGCCAGCAGCCCCCGGACAGAACAAGAGACCCAGTACTTC. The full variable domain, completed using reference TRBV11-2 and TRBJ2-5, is EAGVAQSPRYKIIEKRQSVAFWCNPISGHATLYWYQQILGQGPKLLIQFQNNGVVDDSQLPKDRFSAERLKGVDSTLKIQPAKLEDSAVYLCASSPRTEQETQYFGPGTRLLVL.

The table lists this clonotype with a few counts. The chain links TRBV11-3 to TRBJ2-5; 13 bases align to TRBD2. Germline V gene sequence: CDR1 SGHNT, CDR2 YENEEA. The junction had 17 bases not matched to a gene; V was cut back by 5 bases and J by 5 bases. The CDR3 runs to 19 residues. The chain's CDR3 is CASSLSGALAGGKGETQYF. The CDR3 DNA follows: TGTGCCAGCAGCCTCTCCGGAGCACTAGCGGGAGGGAAGGGGGAGACCCAGTACTTC.

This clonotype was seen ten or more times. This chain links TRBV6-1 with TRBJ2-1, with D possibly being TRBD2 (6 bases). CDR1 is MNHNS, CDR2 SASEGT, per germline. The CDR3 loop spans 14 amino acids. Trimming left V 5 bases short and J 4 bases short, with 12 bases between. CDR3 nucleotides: TGTGCCAGCAGTTCTGATAGCGGTTACAATGAGCAGTTCTTC. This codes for CASSSDSGYNEQFF.